This entry concerns a single T cell receptor beta chain. The antigen this receptor binds is unknown. Base-call qualities are not available, and no considerably larger clone is one nucleotide away. This sample was taken from a study of T-cell memory formation after mild COVID-19 (dated by TCRdb to 2020 to 2023). With respect to the entire study: TCR sequence clusters from the two donors were found to be largely donor specific. Two young, previously healthy adult volunteers, one female and one male, were included in the cohort. Longitudinal TCRalpha and TCRbeta repertoire sequencing tracked T-cell clones expanding and contracting after mild COVID-19 in a couple of donors. Results and caveats for the whole study, not just this receptor: The study included only two mild cases, and larger cohorts that include severe cases with pre-infection samples were judged to be necessary. Some responding clones were found in pre-infection memory, which suggests that pre-existing cross-reactive memory T cells took part in the SARS-CoV-2 response. Whether the second-wave clones peaking on day 37 were SARS-CoV-2 specific was not confirmed. Contracting CD4+ clones appeared mostly in the CM and EM memory subsets, whereas CD8+ clones were enriched in EMRA. Clones contracting from day 15 to 85 had balanced CD4/CD8 phenotypes, while a second wave expanding from day 15 to 37 was biased towards CD4+.

The trim is 0 bases for V and 3 bases for J, with a gap of 7 bases between the germline ends. The CDR3 covers 14 residues, taking in both the cysteine and the phenylalanine. The DNA shown is the 42-base CDR3, in frame from base 1. Via the germline V gene, CDR1 is MNHEY and CDR2 SVGAGI. PBMCs were isolated by Ficoll-Paque density gradient centrifugation. The run used an Illumina NovaSeq 6000. cDNA libraries for TCRalpha and TCRbeta were prepared by 5'RACE using constant-segment primers, with sample barcodes and unique molecular identifiers added. RNA was extracted from every sample with Trizol reagent. Libraries were amplified in two PCR steps, with a second sample barcode and Illumina TruSeq adapters added in the second step. Libraries were sequenced on an Illumina NovaSeq with 2 x 150 bp paired-end reads. As for the original processing: Reads were demultiplexed and collapsed into UMI-guided consensus sequences with migec v1.2.7. Using mixcr v2.1.11, UMI consensuses were aligned to TRA and TRB V and J templates and then assembled into clonotypes. A clonotype was counted as expanded or contracted only when both edgeR and NoisET called the clonotype significant, with the noise models trained on biological replicates. For edgeR calls, a false discovery rate-adjusted p below 0.01 and a log2 fold-change threshold of 1 were applied. As an exploratory analysis of dynamics, PCA with hierarchical clustering was applied to max-normalized trajectories of the 1000 most abundant clonotypes. Each responding clone was given a CD4 or CD8 phenotype based on the CD4+ and CD8+ repertoires, which had been sequenced separately. Clones were called with MiXCR by TCRdb after fastp trimmed the public reads at Q25, and only in-frame beta chains were retained. Rows with one shared CDR3 protein collapse into an entry with the most common genes and DNA. TCRdb, not the original authors, processed these V and J calls. The sample contains a few hundred thousand distinct CDR3 sequences, about 15% of them found a single time. The ten largest make up around 21% of the sample.

Sequencing was done on a sample of PBMCs or a T cell subset sorted from them (not recorded which). This receptor was obtained from a man younger than 30 who had mild COVID-19 (a few samples of this study predate the infection). The sample titles of this study are shuffled in the database, so cell type and time point are left out; the donor was told from shared clones. The receptor chain draws on TRBV6-5 and TRBJ2-3; a weak D assignment points to TRBD1 (6 bases agree). CDR3 loop: CASSYSQGTDTQYF. In nucleotides, the sequence is TGTGCCAGCAGTTACTCCCAGGGGACAGATACGCAGTATTTT.